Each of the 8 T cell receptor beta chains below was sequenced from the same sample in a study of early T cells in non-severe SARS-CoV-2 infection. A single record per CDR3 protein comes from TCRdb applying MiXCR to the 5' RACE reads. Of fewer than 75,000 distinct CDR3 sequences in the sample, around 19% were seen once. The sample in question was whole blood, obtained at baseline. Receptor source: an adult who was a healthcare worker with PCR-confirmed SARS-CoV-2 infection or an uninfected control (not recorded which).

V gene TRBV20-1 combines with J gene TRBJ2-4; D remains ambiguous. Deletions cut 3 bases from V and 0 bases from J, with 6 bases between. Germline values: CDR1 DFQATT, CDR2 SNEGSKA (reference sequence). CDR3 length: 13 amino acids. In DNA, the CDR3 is TGCAGTGCTAGTTACCTAGCCAAAAACATTCAGTACTTC. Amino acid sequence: CSASYLAKNIQYF.

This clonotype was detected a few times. Here the CDR3 DNA reads TGTGCCAGCAGCGGACAGGGTTCCTACGAGCAGTACTTC. Translation gives CASSGQGSYEQYF. The J gene is TRBJ2-7, the V gene TRBV7-6; 8 positions agree with TRBD1. Germline trimming cut 5 bases from V and 1 base from J; bases unmatched to any gene: 1. Per germline, CDR1 SGHVS and CDR2 FNYEAQ. This CDR3 contains 13 residues. Complete variable domain (other parts from reference TRBV7-6 and TRBJ2-7): GAGVSQSPRYKVTKRGQDVALRCDPISGHVSLYWYRQALGQGPEFLTYFNYEAQQDKSGLPNDRFSAERPEGSISTLTIQRTEQRDSAMYRCASSGQGSYEQYFGPGTRLTVT.

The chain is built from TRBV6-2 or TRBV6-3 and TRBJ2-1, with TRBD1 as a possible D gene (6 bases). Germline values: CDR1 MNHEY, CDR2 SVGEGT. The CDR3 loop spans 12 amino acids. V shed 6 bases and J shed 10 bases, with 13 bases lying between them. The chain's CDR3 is CASRGPTGEQFF. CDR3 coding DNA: TGTGCCAGCAGGGGGCCGACAGGAGAGCAGTTCTTC.

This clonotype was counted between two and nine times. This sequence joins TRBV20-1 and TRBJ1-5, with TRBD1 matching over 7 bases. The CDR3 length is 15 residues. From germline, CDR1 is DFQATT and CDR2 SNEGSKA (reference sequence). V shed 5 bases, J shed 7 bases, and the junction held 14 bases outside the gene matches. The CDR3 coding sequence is TGCAGTGCTTTTCCGTACAGGGGACGGGACCAGCCCCAGCATTTT. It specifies CSAFPYRGRDQPQHF.

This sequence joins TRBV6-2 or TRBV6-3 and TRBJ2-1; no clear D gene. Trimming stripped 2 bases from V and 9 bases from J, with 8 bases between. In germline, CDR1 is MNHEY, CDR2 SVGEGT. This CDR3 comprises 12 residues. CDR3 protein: CASSYEQIEQFF. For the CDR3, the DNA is TGTGCCAGCAGTTACGAGCAGATTGAGCAGTTCTTC.

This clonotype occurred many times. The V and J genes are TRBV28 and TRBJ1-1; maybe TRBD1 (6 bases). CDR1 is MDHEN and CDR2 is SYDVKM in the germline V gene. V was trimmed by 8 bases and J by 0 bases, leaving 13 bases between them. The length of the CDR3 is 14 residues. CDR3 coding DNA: TGTGCCAGCTGTGCAGGGGCGTTGAACACTGAAGCTTTCTTT. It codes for CASCAGALNTEAFF. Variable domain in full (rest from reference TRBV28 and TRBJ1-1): DVKVTQSSRYLVKRTGEKVFLECVQDMDHENMFWYRQDPGLGLRLIYFSYDVKMKEKGDIPEGYSVSREKKERFSLILESASTNQTSMYLCASCAGALNTEAFFGQGTRLTVV.

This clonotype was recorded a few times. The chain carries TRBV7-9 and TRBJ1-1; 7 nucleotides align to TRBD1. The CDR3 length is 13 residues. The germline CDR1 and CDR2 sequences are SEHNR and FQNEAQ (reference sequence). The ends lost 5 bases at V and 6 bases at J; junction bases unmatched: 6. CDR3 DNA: TGTGCCAGCAGCACGACAGGGACGGCTGAAGCTTTCTTT. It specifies CASSTTGTAEAFF.

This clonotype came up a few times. This CDR3 is CASSQPATAGLAGGNEQFF. CDR3 in DNA: TGTGCCAGCAGCCAGCCGGCGACAGCCGGACTAGCGGGAGGTAATGAGCAGTTCTTC. The rearrangement links TRBV7-9 to TRBJ2-1; TRBD2 agrees at 14 bases. CDR3 length equals 19 residues. The germline gives CDR1 SEHNR, CDR2 FQNEAQ (reference sequence). Unmatched junction bases numbered 16, after V lost 5 bases and J lost 7 bases.